This record looks at one TCR beta chain sequence and its context. Profiled with immunoSEQ multiplex PCR; TCRdb holds only in-frame clones, not every one. The sample yields tens of thousands of clones, about 79% seen once. CDR3 length: 14 amino acids. Germline loops: CDR1 SGHRS, CDR2 YFSETQ. Trimming stripped 3 bases from V and 5 bases from J, with 14 bases between. The entry originates in a study of OX40 agonist ivuxolimab in advanced cancers. Study details: Males comprised around 78% of the group, whose mean age was approximately 62 years (range 23 to 79). One patient with hepatocellular carcinoma and two with cutaneous melanoma, three in all, had partial responses.

This clonotype originated in an adult with an advanced solid tumor such as melanoma, head and neck, liver or kidney cancer. The V call is TRBV5-1, the J call TRBJ1-1; D is perhaps TRBD1 (6 bases). The starting material was CD4+ or CD8+ T cells sorted from blood, obtained in a trial of the OX40 agonist ivuxolimab. CDR3 residues: CASSSLTGGTEAFF. In DNA, the CDR3 is TGCGCCAGCAGCTCGTTGACAGGAGGGACTGAAGCTTTCTTT.